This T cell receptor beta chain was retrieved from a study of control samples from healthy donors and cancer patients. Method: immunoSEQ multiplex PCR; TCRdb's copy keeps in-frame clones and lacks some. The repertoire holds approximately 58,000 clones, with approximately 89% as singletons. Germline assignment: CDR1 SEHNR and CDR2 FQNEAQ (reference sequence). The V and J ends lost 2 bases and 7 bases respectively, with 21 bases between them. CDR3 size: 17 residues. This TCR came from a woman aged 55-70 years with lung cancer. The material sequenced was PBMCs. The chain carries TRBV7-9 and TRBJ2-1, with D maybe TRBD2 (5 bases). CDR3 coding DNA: TGTGCCAGCAGCTTAAGGTCCGGACTCGGCCGAGTGAATGAGCAGTTCTTC. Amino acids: CASSLRSGLGRVNEQFF. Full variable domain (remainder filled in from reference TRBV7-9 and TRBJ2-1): DTGVSQNPRHKITKRGQNVTFRCDPISEHNRLYWYRQTLGQGPEFLTYFQNEAQLEKSRLLSDRFSAERPKGSFSTLEIQRTEQGDSAMYLCASSLRSGLGRVNEQFFGPGTRLTVL.